This T cell receptor (beta chain) was profiled in a study of T cell repertoires in aging, cancer and after chemotherapy. The wider study: Repeat sampling of healthy donors over several months to years showed clear clonal overlap. Findings and limits, study-wide: The repertoire data cannot show anything about immunological memory following chemotherapy. Age-matched healthy donors had significantly more diverse, less clonal blood TCR repertoires than untreated cancer patients.

Turning to this clonotype: The antigen is undetermined.

The CDR3 is made up of 16 amino acids. The V and J ends lost 0 bases and 0 bases respectively, with 11 bases between them. Germline assignment: CDR1 MNHEY and CDR2 SMNVEV (reference sequence). The template was genomic DNA from peripheral blood, not RNA. A mixed TRB-A/B primer pool amplified rearranged TRB by multiplex touch-down PCR. TCRdb used MiXCR to reprocess the multiplex PCR reads, holding one entry per CDR3 protein. The sample carries around 13,000 distinct CDR3 sequences, about a third recorded once. The material sequenced was blood. The chain recombines TRBV27 with TRBJ1-2, with D perhaps TRBD1 (5 bases). This TCR was sampled from a human donor in good health. The donor label of this sample is uncertain. The chain's CDR3 is CASSLSPGLTNYGYTF. CDR3 bases: TGTGCCAGCAGTTTATCCCCAGGGCTCACTAACTATGGCTACACCTTC.